A selection of T cell receptor beta chains follows, all from one sample in a study of Ad26.COV2.S vaccination and SARS-CoV-2 variants. The repertoire was sequenced with immunoSEQ multiplex PCR; TCRdb's copy has only in-frame clones and lacks some. The table lists some 39,000 clones, 65% to 90% of them singletons, with approximately 44% in the top ten. Specimen: peripheral blood, collected after recovery from COVID-19. The receptors shown here come from a human donor who had recovered from COVID-19. CDR3s include the opening cysteine and the closing phenylalanine or tryptophan. D genes are given only for firm matches. The size field is filled for only some rows; it gives once, few, many or a size class.

CDR3nt: TGTGCCAGCAGTGAATCTAGTCGGAACACCGGGGAGCTGTTTTTT; CDR3aa: CASSESSRNTGELFF; d_gene: .; len: 15; j_gene: TRBJ2-2; v_gene: TRBV6-1; abundance: .
CDR3nt: TGTGCCAGCAGTTTGATCCCCACGGACACAGAAGCTTTCTTT; CDR3aa: CASSLIPTDTEAFF; d_gene: .; len: 14; j_gene: TRBJ1-1; v_gene: TRBV27; abundance: .
CDR3nt: TGTGCCAGCTCACCACCGGGTGCGGGGAGGACTGAAGCTTTCTTT; CDR3aa: CASSPPGAGRTEAFF; d_gene: .; len: 15; j_gene: TRBJ1-1; v_gene: TRBV18; abundance: .
CDR3nt: TGTGCCAGTAGTATAGCGGGCGGAGCTAACTATGGCTACACCTTC; CDR3aa: CASSIAGGANYGYTF; d_gene: .; len: 15; j_gene: TRBJ1-2; v_gene: TRBV19; abundance: .
CDR3nt: TGCAGCGTCAGAGGGAGCTCCTACAATGAGCAGTTCTTC; CDR3aa: CSVRGSSYNEQFF; d_gene: .; len: 13; j_gene: TRBJ2-1; v_gene: TRBV29-1; abundance: medium-sized
CDR3nt: TGTGCCAGCAGCCAAGGGGCCACAGATACGCAGTATTTT; CDR3aa: CASSQGATDTQYF; d_gene: .; len: 13; j_gene: TRBJ2-3; v_gene: TRBV14; abundance: .
CDR3nt: TGTGCCAGCAGTGAAGCATTTTCTCCAGAAGCTTTCTTT; CDR3aa: CASSEAFSPEAFF; d_gene: .; len: 13; j_gene: TRBJ1-1; v_gene: TRBV6-1; abundance: few
CDR3nt: TGTGCCATCAGTCCGTCACAAGAGACCCAGTACTTC; CDR3aa: CAISPSQETQYF; d_gene: .; len: 12; j_gene: TRBJ2-5; v_gene: TRBV10-3; abundance: few
CDR3nt: TGTGCCAGCAGCTTGGGGGGGGATCAGCCCCAGCATTTT; CDR3aa: CASSLGGDQPQHF; d_gene: .; len: 13; j_gene: TRBJ1-5; v_gene: TRBV5-6; abundance: .
CDR3nt: TGTGCCAGCAGCCCCGCCTACGAGCAGTACTTC; CDR3aa: CASSPAYEQYF; d_gene: .; len: 11; j_gene: TRBJ2-7; v_gene: TRBV2; abundance: .
CDR3nt: TGCAGCGTAGTACAGGGGAATAGCAATCAGCCCCAGCATTTT; CDR3aa: CSVVQGNSNQPQHF; d_gene: TRBD1; len: 14; j_gene: TRBJ1-5; v_gene: TRBV29-1; abundance: .
CDR3nt: TGTGCCAGCAGTGAAGCCAGGGCCGGCGCTGAAGCTTTCTTT; CDR3aa: CASSEARAGAEAFF; d_gene: .; len: 14; j_gene: TRBJ1-1; v_gene: TRBV6-1; abundance: .
CDR3nt: TGTGCCAGCAGCTCGGGACACACACGGGCCCTAAAGGACTATGGCTACACCTTC; CDR3aa: CASSSGHTRALKDYGYTF; d_gene: .; len: 18; j_gene: TRBJ1-2; v_gene: TRBV3-1/TRBV3-2; abundance: .
CDR3nt: TGTGCCAGCAGTGATTTCGAGGGGGAGGACTATGGCTACACCTTC; CDR3aa: CASSDFEGEDYGYTF; d_gene: .; len: 15; j_gene: TRBJ1-2; v_gene: TRBV6-1; abundance: once
CDR3nt: TGTGCCAGCAGTCGGACACCGGAGGGCAACTATGGCTACACCTTC; CDR3aa: CASSRTPEGNYGYTF; d_gene: .; len: 15; j_gene: TRBJ1-2; v_gene: TRBV25-1; abundance: .
CDR3nt: TGTGCCAGTAGGCGGACATCTGAAGCTTTCTTT; CDR3aa: CASRRTSEAFF; d_gene: .; len: 11; j_gene: TRBJ1-1; v_gene: TRBV19; abundance: .
CDR3nt: TGTGCCAGCAGTTCTCGGACGGGGAACACTGAAGCTTTCTTT; CDR3aa: CASSSRTGNTEAFF; d_gene: .; len: 14; j_gene: TRBJ1-1; v_gene: TRBV28; abundance: .
CDR3nt: TGCGCCAGCAGCTTAGGCGGGGGGCGAGAGACCCAGTACTTC; CDR3aa: CASSLGGGRETQYF; d_gene: TRBD2; len: 14; j_gene: TRBJ2-5; v_gene: TRBV5-1; abundance: .
CDR3nt: TGCGCCAGCAGCTCAATAGCGGGAGGGTCCTACAATGAGCAGTTCTTC; CDR3aa: CASSSIAGGSYNEQFF; d_gene: TRBD2; len: 16; j_gene: TRBJ2-1; v_gene: TRBV5-1; abundance: .
CDR3nt: TGCGCCAGCAGCCAAGGGTCGGACTTTAACCTCTACGAGCAGTACTTC; CDR3aa: CASSQGSDFNLYEQYF; d_gene: .; len: 16; j_gene: TRBJ2-7; v_gene: TRBV4-1; abundance: few
CDR3nt: TGTGCCAGCAGTAGGGACAGTTACGAGCAGTACTTC; CDR3aa: CASSRDSYEQYF; d_gene: TRBD1; len: 12; j_gene: TRBJ2-7; v_gene: TRBV28; abundance: .
CDR3nt: TGTGCCAGCAGTCCCGGACAGATCGCCTATGGCTACACCTTC; CDR3aa: CASSPGQIAYGYTF; d_gene: .; len: 14; j_gene: TRBJ1-2; v_gene: TRBV27; abundance: .
CDR3nt: TGTGCCAGCTCACGGGACAGGGGGCGAGAATCACCCCTCCACTTT; CDR3aa: CASSRDRGRESPLHF; d_gene: TRBD1; len: 15; j_gene: TRBJ1-6; v_gene: TRBV18; abundance: .
CDR3nt: TGTGCCAGCAGTTTTGATACAAATACCATGAACACTGAAGCTTTCTTT; CDR3aa: CASSFDTNTMNTEAFF; d_gene: .; len: 16; j_gene: TRBJ1-1; v_gene: TRBV6-6; abundance: .
CDR3nt: TGTGCCGGCCTTTGGGGAAATAATTCACCCCTCCACTTT; CDR3aa: CAGLWGNNSPLHF; d_gene: .; len: 13; j_gene: TRBJ1-6; v_gene: TRBV30; abundance: few
CDR3nt: TGTGCCAGCAGCCCGCTTACAATTAATGAAAAACTGTTTTTT; CDR3aa: CASSPLTINEKLFF; d_gene: .; len: 14; j_gene: TRBJ1-4; v_gene: TRBV6-6; abundance: .
CDR3nt: TGTGCCAGCACCCCCCCCCGAATATACAATGAGCAGTTCTTC; CDR3aa: CASTPPRIYNEQFF; d_gene: .; len: 14; j_gene: TRBJ2-1; v_gene: TRBV13; abundance: .
CDR3nt: TGTGCCAGCTCTTGGCTCAGGGGTCTCAATGAGCAGTTCTTC; CDR3aa: CASSWLRGLNEQFF; d_gene: .; len: 14; j_gene: TRBJ2-1; v_gene: TRBV18; abundance: .
CDR3nt: TGTGCCAGCAGTAAATCCTCGGGACAGTATGAAAAACTGTTTTTT; CDR3aa: CASSKSSGQYEKLFF; d_gene: TRBD1; len: 15; j_gene: TRBJ1-4; v_gene: TRBV7-9; abundance: .
CDR3nt: TGCGCCAGCAGTGAGTCTAGGACGGACTATGGCTACACCTTC; CDR3aa: CASSESRTDYGYTF; d_gene: .; len: 14; j_gene: TRBJ1-2; v_gene: TRBV10-2; abundance: .
CDR3nt: TGTGCCAGCAGGGAAGGAAGAGACTCCAGGGACACTGAAGCTTTCTTT; CDR3aa: CASREGRDSRDTEAFF; d_gene: .; len: 16; j_gene: TRBJ1-1; v_gene: TRBV25-1; abundance: .
CDR3nt: TGTGCCAGCCGGATTGGGTCTAACACTGAAGCTTTCTTT; CDR3aa: CASRIGSNTEAFF; d_gene: .; len: 13; j_gene: TRBJ1-1; v_gene: TRBV2; abundance: .
CDR3nt: TGTGCCAGCAGCCAAGGGGCTCCGGGGGGCATCAGTAATGAAAAACTGTTTTTT; CDR3aa: CASSQGAPGGISNEKLFF; d_gene: .; len: 18; j_gene: TRBJ1-4; v_gene: TRBV3-1/TRBV3-2; abundance: medium-sized
CDR3nt: TGTGCCAGCAGTGAAATGGCGGTTGAGACCCAGTTCTTC; CDR3aa: CASSEMAVETQFF; d_gene: .; len: 13; j_gene: TRBJ2-1; v_gene: TRBV6-1; abundance: .
CDR3nt: TGTGCCAGCAGCCCCGGACAGGTAGTGGAAAAACTGTTTTTT; CDR3aa: CASSPGQVVEKLFF; d_gene: TRBD1; len: 14; j_gene: TRBJ1-4; v_gene: TRBV3-1/TRBV3-2; abundance: once
CDR3nt: TGTGCCAGCAGCGTGGGCGGGACTAGCAACAATGAGCAGTTCTTC; CDR3aa: CASSVGGTSNNEQFF; d_gene: TRBD2; len: 15; j_gene: TRBJ2-1; v_gene: TRBV9; abundance: .
CDR3nt: TGTGCCACCAGTGGACAGGGGCTAAGCAATCAGCCCCAGCATTTT; CDR3aa: CATSGQGLSNQPQHF; d_gene: TRBD1; len: 15; j_gene: TRBJ1-5; v_gene: TRBV24-1; abundance: .
CDR3nt: TGTGCCAGCAGCTTAGTAACCCCCGCAGGCGAACGCATGAACACTGAAGCTTTCTTT; CDR3aa: CASSLVTPAGERMNTEAFF; d_gene: .; len: 19; j_gene: TRBJ1-1; v_gene: TRBV11-2; abundance: .
CDR3nt: TGTGCCAGCTCTTCTGCAGGCGGAATTGCCCTGGAGACCCAGTACTTC; CDR3aa: CASSSAGGIALETQYF; d_gene: .; len: 16; j_gene: TRBJ2-5; v_gene: TRBV18; abundance: .
CDR3nt: TGTGCCAGCACCCCGGGACGTTTGAACACTGAAGCTTTCTTT; CDR3aa: CASTPGRLNTEAFF; d_gene: .; len: 14; j_gene: TRBJ1-1; v_gene: TRBV7-6; abundance: .
CDR3nt: TGTGCCAGGTCAAGGAACACTGAAGCTTTCTTT; CDR3aa: CARSRNTEAFF; d_gene: .; len: 11; j_gene: TRBJ1-1; v_gene: TRBV19; abundance: .
CDR3nt: TGTGCCAGCAGTCGGTATACAGGGGAGGGCAATCAGCCCCAGCATTTT; CDR3aa: CASSRYTGEGNQPQHF; d_gene: TRBD1; len: 16; j_gene: TRBJ1-5; v_gene: TRBV5-6; abundance: .
CDR3nt: TGTGCCATCAGTGAGCGTGGAGGCCTCTATGGCTACACCTTC; CDR3aa: CAISERGGLYGYTF; d_gene: .; len: 14; j_gene: TRBJ1-2; v_gene: TRBV10-3; abundance: few
CDR3nt: TGTGCCAGCAGCTTAGTGCGCCGGGAACCCCTCCACTTT; CDR3aa: CASSLVRREPLHF; d_gene: .; len: 13; j_gene: TRBJ1-6; v_gene: TRBV7-2; abundance: .
CDR3nt: TGTGCCAGCAGCGTAGGCCCGGACAGGGAACGTGGCTACACCTTC; CDR3aa: CASSVGPDRERGYTF; d_gene: TRBD1; len: 15; j_gene: TRBJ1-2; v_gene: TRBV9; abundance: .